Listed below are T cell receptor beta chains from one sample, sequenced in a study of blood T cell repertoires in COVID-19. The table came from immunoSEQ multiplex PCR; TCRdb's copy has only in-frame clones and leaves some out. The data hold about 140,000 clones, with more than 80% observed a single time. Sample: peripheral blood. The receptors derive from a human donor in a cohort sampled during active COVID-19. Each CDR3 is given with its conserved first and last residue. D genes are given only for firm matches.

j_call v_call d_call cdr3_aa
TRBJ2-3 TRBV6-2/TRBV6-3 TRBD2 CASSYRSAGGPRDTQYF
TRBJ1-1 TRBV19 . CASSIGVRGTEAFF
TRBJ2-5 TRBV27 . CASSFQTPNYREPRSKTYQETQYF
TRBJ1-5 TRBV4-1 . CASSPIVAQPQHF
TRBJ2-7 TRBV27 . CASSSNRGGGEQYF
TRBJ1-1 TRBV5-1 . CASSLATGNTEAFF
TRBJ2-3 TRBV5-1 . CASSLISTDTQYF
TRBJ2-1 TRBV19 TRBD1 CATKTGQASYNEQFF
TRBJ2-7 TRBV19 . CASSMGTHSYEQYF
TRBJ1-6 TRBV28 . CASSPPGDNSPLHF
TRBJ2-5 TRBV19 . CASSMGAGFQETQYF
TRBJ2-7 TRBV6-1 TRBD1 CASSDNRGSYEQYF
TRBJ1-1 TRBV6-6 . CASSRDSKHSRNTEAFF
TRBJ2-1 TRBV19 TRBD2 CASLGGGSYNEQFF
TRBJ2-2 TRBV7-8 . CASSPGIGNTGELFF
TRBJ1-1 TRBV2 . CASREQGVESTEAFF
TRBJ1-3 TRBV7-6 TRBD1 CASSLSAGGGNTIYF
TRBJ1-5 TRBV19 TRBD1 CASRQGALSQPQHF
TRBJ2-2 TRBV28 . CASSPHTPGELFF